This T cell receptor beta chain was recovered during a study of blood T cell repertoires in COVID-19. In the original processing: Reference gene primer amplification yielded estimated nucleated cell counts. Here immunoSEQ multiplex PCR was the method, and the copy in TCRdb shows in-frame clones only, minus some. D and trimming come from the DNA, and the V and J calls and clone size come from that table. The data show a few hundred thousand clones, with roughly 86% seen just once and around 1.6% held by the top ten. V dropped 6 bases and J dropped 9; count of bases not matched to a gene: 8. Germline CDR1 and CDR2: SEHNR and FQNEAQ (reference sequence). The CDR3 covers 13 residues. Ages ranged from about 18 to 89 years, with residence in about 24 US areas. Cohorts were determined from participant-reported clinical history. Symptom resolution, clearance, or two negative PCRs marked the recovered donors of Cohort 3.

The sequence was collected from a woman in her forties or fifties who had recovered from COVID-19. This sequence joins TRBV7-9 and TRBJ2-1; 7 bases line up with TRBD1. Material for sequencing was PBMCs or T cells enriched from blood (not recorded which). The CDR3 DNA follows: TGTGCCAGCAGTTCCGGAGGACAGGCTGAGCAGTTCTTC. This gives the protein CASSSGGQAEQFF.